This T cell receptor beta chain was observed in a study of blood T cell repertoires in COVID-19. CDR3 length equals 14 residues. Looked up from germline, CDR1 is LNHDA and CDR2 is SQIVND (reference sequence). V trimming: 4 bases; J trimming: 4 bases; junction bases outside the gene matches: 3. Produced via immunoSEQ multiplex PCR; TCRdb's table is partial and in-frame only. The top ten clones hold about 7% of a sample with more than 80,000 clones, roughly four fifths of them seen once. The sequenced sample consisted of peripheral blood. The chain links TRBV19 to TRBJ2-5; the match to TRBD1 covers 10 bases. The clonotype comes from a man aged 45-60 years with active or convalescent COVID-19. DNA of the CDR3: TGTGCCAGTAGTACTCGGACAGGGGGAGAGACCCAGTACTTC. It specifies CASSTRTGGETQYF. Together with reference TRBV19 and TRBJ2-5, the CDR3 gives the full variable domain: DGGITQSPKYLFRKEGQNVTLSCEQNLNHDAMYWYRQDPGQGLRLIYYSQIVNDFQKGDIAEGYSVSREKKESFPLTVTSAQKNPTAFYLCASSTRTGGETQYFGPGTRLLVL.